This T cell receptor beta chain was captured by sequencing in a study of blood T cells in healthy people across ages. Study-wide background: Per every two T cells, about one barcoded beta molecule was captured by template switching. Findings and caveats of the study: Unsorted PBMC input precluded a conclusive naive versus antigen-experienced comparison.

This CDR3 region has 16 residues. V lost 5 bases and J 0 bases, leaving 14 bases between the germline ends. Germline V gene sequence: CDR1 SGHTA, CDR2 FQGTGA. This clonotype was counted once. Its antigen is not identified. The use of a sample-barcoded 5' primer and a J-beta primer mix characterized a second PCR of 7 to 11 cycles. TCRdb ran MiXCR on the 5' RACE reads and lists one entry per CDR3 protein. Here the sample spans fewer than 900,000 distinct CDR3 sequences, more than 40% being singletons. Sample: blood. The chain combines TRBV7-3 with TRBJ2-1; D may be TRBD1 (7 bases). The clonotype comes from a woman aged 55-70 years in good health. This CDR3 is CASSLQGGGSYNEQFF. Here the CDR3 DNA reads TGTGCCAGCAGCCTCCAGGGGGGCGGCTCCTACAATGAGCAGTTCTTC.